The next 24 T cell receptor beta chains were all read from a single sample in a study of STAT5B mutations in CD4+ large granular lymphocyte leukemia. The protocol was immunoSEQ multiplex PCR, while the TCRdb copy is restricted to in-frame clones and leaves out a portion. Here the sample spans 40,000 to 55,000 clones, 65% to 90% being singletons. The sequenced sample consisted of CD4+ T cells from blood buffy coats. The receptor set was obtained from a human donor in good health.

The chain carries TRBV30 and TRBJ2-5; 10 bases are shared with TRBD1. CDR1 is GTSNPN and CDR2 is SVGIG in the germline V gene (reference sequence). J lost 5 bases, V lost 3 bases, and 9 bases had no gene match. The CDR3 runs to 15 residues. CDR3 DNA sequence: TGTGCCTGGAGCGAACGGACAGGGGGAGGGGAGACCCAGTACTTC. Amino acid sequence: CAWSERTGGGETQYF.

The V and J genes are TRBV11-2 and TRBJ2-5; D is uncertain. The germline gives CDR1 SGHAT, CDR2 FQNNGV. Trimming pared 8 bases from V and 5 bases from J, leaving 18 bases between. This CDR3 is 14 amino acids long. The CDR3, as DNA: TGTGCCAGCGGTCTCGGCACATCAAGGGAGACCCAGTACTTC. Protein product: CASGLGTSRETQYF.

The genes are TRBV27 and TRBJ1-2; tentatively, D is TRBD1 (5 bases). The CDR3 spans 14 residues. V dropped 5 bases and J dropped 4 bases, with 14 bases sitting between them. CDR1 is MNHEY and CDR2 is SMNVEV in the germline V gene (reference sequence). CDR3 sequence (DNA): TGTGCCAGCAGTAATGGTGGGGGGGTCTATGGCTACACCTTC. Translation: CASSNGGGVYGYTF.

The gene calls are TRBV4-1 and TRBJ2-3; D is uncertain. The ends were cut back, 0 bases at V and 0 bases at J, with 10 bases in the middle. Germline V gene sequence: CDR1 MGHRA, CDR2 YSYEKL. The CDR3 covers 16 residues. CDR3 region: CASSQDRSASTDTQYF. The CDR3, as DNA: TGCGCCAGCAGCCAAGACCGGAGCGCCAGCACAGATACGCAGTATTTT.

About this clone: One end of the junction does not line up with germline, which may come from a read error. The V call is TRBV10-3, the J call TRBJ2-7, with D unresolved. Germline V gene sequence: CDR1 ENHRY, CDR2 SYGVKD. This CDR3 has 12 amino acids. The CDR3 sequence: CASGHFSYEQYF. The DNA for the CDR3 is TGCGCCTCGGGCCACTTCTCCTACGAGCAGTACTTC.

CDR3 amino acids: CASSLEDSSYEQYF. In DNA form, the CDR3 reads TGTGCCAGCAGTTTAGAAGACAGTTCCTACGAGCAGTACTTC. The chain uses TRBV27 and TRBJ2-7; D perhaps matches TRBD1 (5 bases). V lost 2 bases and J 1 base, leaving 9 bases between the germline ends. The CDR3 extends over 14 amino acids. Germline V gene sequence: CDR1 MNHEY, CDR2 SMNVEV (reference sequence).

The chain has TRBV19 and TRBJ1-5; TRBD1 might be the D (5 bases). The V gene lost 6 bases and the J gene lost 1 base, with 13 bases spanning the gap. Germline V gives CDR1 LNHDA, CDR2 SQIVND (reference sequence). This CDR3 has 15 residues. DNA for the CDR3: TGTGCCAGTAGCACCGGGACCGCAAGCAATCAGCCCCAGCATTTT. Translated, it gives CASSTGTASNQPQHF.

This clone appeared once. The chain links TRBV7-3 to TRBJ2-1; 9 bases align to TRBD2. Looked up from germline, CDR1 is SGHTA and CDR2 is FQGTGA. The CDR3 is made up of 15 amino acids. V lost 5 bases to trimming and J lost 8 bases; unmatched junction nucleotides: 10. The CDR3 region is CASSEMTSGRDEQFF. CDR3 nucleotides: TGTGCCAGCAGCGAGATGACTAGCGGTCGTGATGAGCAGTTCTTC.

This rearrangement joins TRBV5-6 to TRBJ1-2, with 11 bases identical to TRBD1. This CDR3 is built from 16 residues. V dropped 3 bases and J dropped 5; count of bases not matched to a gene: 9. In germline, CDR1 is SGHDT, CDR2 YYEEEE. CDR3 in amino acids: CASSWTGGRGGYGYTF. The CDR3 DNA sequence: TGTGCCAGCAGCTGGACAGGGGGCCGGGGGGGGTATGGCTACACCTTC.

The chain recombines TRBV10-3 with TRBJ1-5; TRBD1 aligns across 9 bases. There are 13 residues in the CDR3. V lost 10 bases to trimming and J lost 4 bases; unmatched junction nucleotides: 5. Germline V CDR1 and CDR2: ENHRY, SYGVKD. CDR3 region: CANGDRENQPQHF. The CDR3 DNA reads as TGTGCCAACGGGGACAGGGAAAATCAGCCCCAGCATTTT.

The CDR3 loop reads CASSQWTLSSYNEQFF. The CDR3 region has the DNA TGTGCCAGCTCACAGTGGACACTGAGCTCCTACAATGAGCAGTTCTTC. The chain carries TRBV18 and TRBJ2-1, with D perhaps TRBD1 (5 bases). V shed 4 bases and J shed 0 bases, with 13 bases lying between them. From germline, CDR1 is KGHSH and CDR2 LQKENI. This CDR3 region has 16 residues.

This chain links TRBV5-1 with TRBJ2-1, with 7 bases that match TRBD1. After removal of 4 bases from V and 7 bases from J, the junction contained 11 bases not matched to a gene. The V gene's germline CDR1 is SGHRS and CDR2 YFSETQ. The CDR3 extends over 15 amino acids. The CDR3 DNA follows: TGCGCCAGCAGCCGACAGGGCGACGAACAAAATGAGCAGTTCTTC. This encodes CASSRQGDEQNEQFF.

In DNA form, the CDR3 reads TGTGCCTGGAGTGCCTGGAACTCTGGAAACACCATATATTTT. As protein: CAWSAWNSGNTIYF. The rearrangement links TRBV30 to TRBJ1-3; D gene unclear. The germline CDR1 and CDR2 sequences are GTSNPN and SVGIG (reference sequence). This CDR3 contains 14 residues. V was shortened by 1 base and J by 0 bases, with 7 bases between the two germline ends.

CDR3 sequence: CATARDLGGSSYEQYF. For the CDR3, the DNA is TGTGCCACCGCACGCGATTTGGGGGGCAGCTCCTACGAGCAGTACTTC. The chain couples TRBV2 to TRBJ2-7; either TRBD1 or TRBD2 may supply D (6 bases each). The germline V gene has CDR1 SNHLY and CDR2 FYNNEI. Trimming removed 10 bases from V and 0 bases from J, with 22 bases in between. The CDR3 runs to 16 residues. Full variable domain (remainder filled in from reference TRBV2 and TRBJ2-7): EPEVTQTPSHQVTQMGQEVILRCVPISNHLYFYWYRQILGQKVEFLVSFYNNEISEKSEIFDDQFSVERPDGSNFTLKIRSTKLEDSAMYFCATARDLGGSSYEQYFGPGTRLTVT.

The genes are TRBV6-5 and TRBJ2-1; 7 bases are a match to TRBD1. Germline values: CDR1 MNHEY, CDR2 SVGAGI. J lost 7 bases, V lost 6 bases, and 12 bases had no gene match. The CDR3 spans 15 residues. The CDR3 sequence is CASSPRGKPVNEQFF. Written as DNA, the CDR3 is TGTGCCAGCAGCCCCAGGGGGAAACCCGTTAATGAGCAGTTCTTC.

The CDR3 loop reads CASRDGLGRETQYF. DNA for the CDR3: TGTGCCAGCAGGGATGGACTAGGCCGGGAGACCCAGTACTTC. The chain couples TRBV6-1 to TRBJ2-5; TRBD2 matches at 7 bases. This CDR3 comprises 14 residues. The germline gives CDR1 MNHNS, CDR2 SASEGT. V shed 6 bases and J 5 bases; nucleotides not matched to a gene: 9.

Here the CDR3 DNA reads TGTGCCAGCAGCCCAGGGGATAACACAGATACGCAGTATTTT. The encoded protein is CASSPGDNTDTQYF. V and J are TRBV11-2 and TRBJ2-3; tentative D call: TRBD1 (6 bases). Trimming shortened V by 5 bases and J by 2 bases, and 11 bases separated the two germline ends. The CDR3 has 14 amino acids. Looked up from germline, CDR1 is SGHAT and CDR2 is FQNNGV.

In this sample, this clone turned up a few times. The rearrangement uses TRBV2 and TRBJ2-7; 7 bases fit TRBD2. The junction had 9 bases not matched to a gene; V was cut back by 3 bases and J by 4 bases. This CDR3 is 15 amino acids long. The germline V gene encodes CDR1 SNHLY and CDR2 FYNNEI. CDR3 DNA: TGTGCCAGCAGTGAGGTTCGTCTAGCGGCTTACGAGCAGTACTTC. Encoded protein: CASSEVRLAAYEQYF.

The chain carries TRBV4-1 and TRBJ1-5; TRBD1 is a possible D gene (6 bases). This CDR3 is built from 14 residues. V was shortened by 1 base and J by 5 bases, with 9 bases between the two germline ends. Per germline, CDR1 MGHRA and CDR2 YSYEKL. CDR3 in DNA: TGCGCCAGCAGCCAAGGGGGGGCCGATCAGCCCCAGCATTTT. It yields the protein CASSQGGADQPQHF.

The chain joins TRBV18 to TRBJ1-3; no clear D. V lost 0 bases to trimming and J lost 6 bases, with 18 bases between them. Germline V gives CDR1 KGHSH, CDR2 LQKENI. The CDR3 is 17 amino acids. The DNA of the CDR3 is TGTGCCAGCTCACCACCGGGCGGGTACCGCGGAGCAAACACCATATATTTT. Its protein product is CASSPPGGYRGANTIYF.

The rearrangement links TRBV9 to TRBJ2-1; D might be TRBD2 (6 bases). The CDR3 extends over 15 amino acids. Germline V gene sequence: CDR1 SGDLS, CDR2 YYNGEE. Trimming cost V 2 bases and J 2 bases, with 11 bases left between them. The CDR3 nucleotides read TGTGCCAGCAGCGTGGGACTTCCTACCTACAATGAGCAGTTCTTC. Translating it yields CASSVGLPTYNEQFF.

This clone is a singleton in its sample. This chain connects TRBV28 to TRBJ1-2; 8 bases map to TRBD1. This CDR3 region has 14 residues. Germline V lookup: CDR1 MDHEN, CDR2 SYDVKM. The J segment lost 3 bases and the V segment lost 8 bases, leaving 8 bases of the junction unmatched. The CDR3 DNA reads as TGTGCCAGCGGACCAGGGGGCAGGGACTATGGCTACACCTTC. Amino acid sequence: CASGPGGRDYGYTF.

V gene TRBV5-8 combines with J gene TRBJ1-2; D may be TRBD1 (5 bases). CDR3 size: 17 residues. Germline V gene data show CDR1 as SGHTS and CDR2 as YDEGEE. The V gene lost 2 bases and the J gene lost 0 bases, with 17 bases spanning the gap. The DNA for the CDR3 is TGTGCCAGCAGCTTATTTTCCGGGACGGCGGCTAACTATGGCTACACCTTC. It codes for CASSLFSGTAANYGYTF.

The CDR3 loop is CASSLEQGGTEAFF. The CDR3 DNA sequence: TGTGCCAGCAGCTTAGAACAGGGAGGTACTGAAGCTTTCTTT. V is TRBV11-2 and J is TRBJ1-1; maybe TRBD1 (6 bases). The V and J ends lost 0 bases and 5 bases respectively, with 10 bases between them. Germline V gene data show CDR1 as SGHAT and CDR2 as FQNNGV. This CDR3 has 14 amino acids.